The 10 T cell receptor beta chains presented below share a single source sample, sequenced in a study of blood T cell repertoires in COVID-19. Profiling relied on immunoSEQ multiplex PCR, and the TCRdb table lists in-frame clones only, not all of them. The sample has 250,000 or so clones, about 87% seen once; the top ten hold just over 2.5%. The sequenced sample was PBMCs or T cells enriched from blood (not recorded which). These receptors all stem from a woman in her thirties with acute COVID-19.

About this clone itself: At one boundary the junction diverges from the germline segment, which might be a read error. The chain carries TRBV7-7 and TRBJ2-3, with TRBD2 matching over 7 bases. Germline V gene sequence: CDR1 SSHAT, CDR2 FNYEAQ (reference sequence). The CDR3 is 17 residues long. The CDR3 sequence: CASSLILRGGSTDTQYF. CDR3 sequence (DNA): TGTGCTAGCAGCTTAATCCTTCGCGGGGGAAGCACAGATACGCAGTATTTT. The variable domain in full, completed from reference TRBV7-7 and TRBJ2-3, reads GAGVSQSPRYKVTKRGQDVTLRCDPISSHATLYWYQQALGQGPEFLTYFNYEAQPDKSGLPSDRFSAERPEGSISTLTIQRTEQRDSAMYRCASSLILRGGSTDTQYFGPGTRLTVL.

The chain links TRBV20-1 to TRBJ2-3; 9 bases are a match to TRBD2. V lost 3 bases, J lost 6 bases, and 4 bases stayed unmatched. The CDR3 length is 13 residues. Germline V gene lookup returns CDR1 DFQATT and CDR2 SNEGSKA (reference sequence). Here the CDR3 DNA reads TGCAGTGCTAGTAGCGGGGGAAGGGATACGCAGTATTTT. Its protein product is CSASSGGRDTQYF.

The CDR3 DNA is TGTGCCAGCAGCTTCGTGGGGCCGGGGAACACTGAAGCTTTCTTT. Translated: CASSFVGPGNTEAFF. This sequence joins TRBV7-9 and TRBJ1-1, with D possibly matching TRBD1 (5 bases). The CDR3 totals 15 residues. V lost 3 bases and J 1 base, leaving 12 bases between the germline ends. Germline lookup yields CDR1 SEHNR and CDR2 FQNEAQ (reference sequence). The variable domain in full, with the rest retrieved from reference TRBV7-9 and TRBJ1-1, is DTGVSQNPRHKITKRGQNVTFRCDPISEHNRLYWYRQTLGQGPEFLTYFQNEAQLEKSRLLSDRFSAERPKGSFSTLEIQRTEQGDSAMYLCASSFVGPGNTEAFFGQGTRLTVV.

The chain recombines TRBV2 with TRBJ1-1; 7 bases are shared with TRBD1. The CDR3 extends over 15 amino acids. Trimming at V came to 10 bases and at J to 1 base, leaving 12 bases not matched to a gene. Germline lookup yields CDR1 SNHLY and CDR2 FYNNEI. The CDR3 DNA reads TGTGCCACCCCATTGGGGGACAGCTGGAACACTGAAGCTTTCTTT. This gives the protein CATPLGDSWNTEAFF.

The rearrangement links TRBV7-9 to TRBJ1-2; maybe TRBD1 (5 bases). Germline assignment: CDR1 SEHNR and CDR2 FQNEAQ (reference sequence). Trimming cost V 5 bases and J 2 bases, with 18 bases left between them. This CDR3 region has 16 residues. CDR3 nucleotide sequence: TGTGCCAGCAGCAAGCCCCGGGGGGAGAGGAACTATGGCTACACCTTC. This sequence encodes CASSKPRGERNYGYTF.

The chain employs TRBV9 and TRBJ2-1, with 8 bases lining up with TRBD1. Germline loops: CDR1 SGDLS, CDR2 YYNGEE. CDR3 length: 15 amino acids. Trimming removed 3 bases from V and 5 bases from J; junction bases left unmatched: 7. The CDR3 is CASSGPGQENNEQFF. CDR3 coding DNA: TGTGCCAGCAGCGGCCCGGGACAGGAGAACAATGAGCAGTTCTTC.

This chain joins TRBV20-1 and TRBJ1-4; D perhaps matches TRBD1 (6 bases). The ends were cut back, 4 bases at V and 6 bases at J, with 6 bases in the middle. This CDR3 is 11 amino acids long. Germline CDR1 and CDR2: DFQATT and SNEGSKA (reference sequence). The DNA for the CDR3 is TGCAGTGCTAACAGGGATGAAAAACTGTTTTTT. This gives the protein CSANRDEKLFF.

The chain employs TRBV7-9 and TRBJ2-7, with D perhaps matching TRBD2 (5 bases). V lost 1 base, J lost 3 bases, and 13 bases lay in between. The germline CDR1 and CDR2 sequences are SEHNR and FQNEAQ (reference sequence). The CDR3 is 15 amino acids. The CDR3 here is CASSLGGVSHYEQYF. CDR3 coding DNA: TGTGCCAGCAGCTTAGGGGGAGTTTCCCACTACGAGCAGTACTTC.

This chain uses TRBV3-1 (or the pseudogene TRBV3-2) with TRBJ2-3; a possible D gene is TRBD1 (6 bases). Germline loops: CDR1 LGHDT, CDR2 YNNKEL (reference sequence). The ends were cut back, 5 bases at V and 6 bases at J, with 24 bases in the middle. The CDR3 loop spans 17 amino acids. CDR3 region: CASSFTALGGFWDTQYF. The CDR3 DNA reads as TGTGCCAGCAGCTTTACGGCATTAGGGGGTTTTTGGGATACGCAGTATTTT.

The CDR3 region has the DNA TGTGCCAGCAGTTACCCTGACAGTATAGAAGACTATAATTCACCCCTCCACTTT. Amino acids: CASSYPDSIEDYNSPLHF. This chain joins TRBV6-2 or TRBV6-3 and TRBJ1-6; TRBD1 is a possible D gene (5 bases). Germline V gene data show CDR1 as MNHEY and CDR2 as SVGEGT. V was clipped by 2 bases and J by 3 bases, with 17 bases between them. CDR3 length: 18 amino acids.